This T cell receptor (beta chain) came from a study of cytomegalovirus exposure and HLA in healthy donors. This clone appeared a single time. What it recognizes is unknown. Study results and caveats: A few CMV-associated chains proved CMV antigen-specific in vitro. It was found in a later analysis that first-cohort TCR clusters tended to co-occur in the roughly 120 validation repertoires.

Sequencing used immunoSEQ multiplex PCR; TCRdb keeps in-frame clones, though not all of them. This sample has roughly 270,000 clones; roughly 90% occur once, and the top ten carry 0.92%. The germline V gene has CDR1 LNHNV and CDR2 YYDKDF (reference sequence). The germline V and J ends were trimmed by 0 bases and 0 bases, with 9 bases remaining between them. The length of the CDR3 is 16 residues. The V gene is TRBV15, the J gene TRBJ1-3; no clear D gene. Sequencing was performed on PBMCs. This TCR was sampled from a woman aged 18 to 35 in good health and CMV-seronegative. CDR3 coding DNA: TGTGCCACCAGCAGAGATGCGGCAGTCTCTGGAAACACCATATATTTT. It translates to CATSRDAAVSGNTIYF.